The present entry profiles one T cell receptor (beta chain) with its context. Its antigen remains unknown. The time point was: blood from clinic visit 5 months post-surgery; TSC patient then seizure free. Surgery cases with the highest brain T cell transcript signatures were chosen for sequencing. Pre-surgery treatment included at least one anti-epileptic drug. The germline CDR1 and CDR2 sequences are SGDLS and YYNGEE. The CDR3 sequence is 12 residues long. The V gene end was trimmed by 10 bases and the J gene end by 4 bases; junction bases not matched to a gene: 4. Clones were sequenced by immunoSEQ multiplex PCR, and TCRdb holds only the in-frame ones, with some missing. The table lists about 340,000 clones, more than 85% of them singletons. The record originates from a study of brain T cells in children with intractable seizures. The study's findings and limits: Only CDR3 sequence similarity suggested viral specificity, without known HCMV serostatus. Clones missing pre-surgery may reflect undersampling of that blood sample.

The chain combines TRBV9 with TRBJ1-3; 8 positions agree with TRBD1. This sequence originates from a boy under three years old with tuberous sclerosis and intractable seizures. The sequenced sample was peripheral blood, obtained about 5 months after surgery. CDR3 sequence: CAGGTGGNTIYF. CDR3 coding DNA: TGTGCCGGAGGGACAGGCGGAAACACCATATATTTT.